This TCR beta chain was observed in a study of blood T cell repertoires in COVID-19. The overall study: Donors in the United States, Italy and Spain gave samples during acute or convalescent COVID-19. Sources were T cells, B-cell-depleted T cells, or PBMCs; the material itself was cDNA or gDNA.

The V gene lost 6 bases and the J gene lost 5 bases, with 11 bases spanning the gap. The CDR3 loop spans 13 amino acids. CDR1 and CDR2 from the germline V gene are SGHTA and FQGNSA. Participants had their cohort set by participant-reported clinical history. What the recovered Cohort 3 donors had was two negative PCRs, clearance, or symptom resolution. Sequencing used immunoSEQ multiplex PCR; TCRdb keeps in-frame clones, though not all of them. Of approximately 470,000 clones detected, 75% to 90% appear once; the ten largest clones hold under 0.85%. The sequencing input was PBMCs or T cells enriched from blood (not recorded which). The source of this sequence is a woman between 18 and 29 years old who had recovered from COVID-19. The chain couples TRBV7-2 to TRBJ2-1; D might be TRBD1 (5 bases). CDR3 DNA: TGTGCCAGCAGGCCAGGGATAAACAATGAGCAGTTCTTC. Amino acids: CASRPGINNEQFF.